This TCR beta chain was documented in a study of Ad26.COV2.S vaccination and SARS-CoV-2 variants. Study observations and caveats: In vaccinated individuals, spike-specific CD8+ and CD4+ T cell responses reportedly displayed substantial breadth. TCR breadth and depth estimates may have understated total T cell responses.

Generated by immunoSEQ multiplex PCR, the TCRdb table keeps only in-frame clones and is missing some. The data contain around 340,000 clones, 88% of them singletons. Treatment noted: about 20 received Ad26.COV2.S at low or high dose, single or two shots; about 5 received placebo; per-sample allocation not given. It was on day 63 after the first vaccine or placebo injection that samples were taken. V gave up 4 bases and J gave up 7 bases, with 21 bases separating them. The CDR3 runs 17 residues. Germline V gene data show CDR1 as SGHRS and CDR2 as YFSETQ. On this clone: The antigen is not known.

Here the sequenced sample was peripheral blood, taken in a trial of Ad26.COV2.S vaccine versus placebo. This receptor was obtained from a person aged 18-60 years who received the Ad26.COV2.S COVID-19 vaccine or a placebo. J is TRBJ2-6 and V is TRBV5-1; tentatively, D is TRBD1 (7 bases). Here the CDR3 reads CASSQGGGAARANVLTF. The CDR3 nucleotides are TGCGCCAGCAGCCAAGGAGGGGGCGCCGCTCGAGCCAACGTCCTGACTTTC.